Following are 12 T cell receptor beta chains from one sample sequenced in a study of T cell repertoires in cytomegalovirus infection. TCRdb re-called the reads through MiXCR, storing one row per CDR3 protein. The sample has about 500,000 distinct CDR3 sequences, 30% to 40% seen once; the top ten hold 15% to 20%. These receptors lack a known antigen. Here the sequenced sample was cultured PBMCs, taken from culture after CMV antigen stimulation. These receptors were collected from a human donor in good health (CMV status not recorded). Some clones in this sample may be carry-over from other donors' samples.

The chain recombines TRBV4-1 with TRBJ2-1; 9 nucleotides agree with TRBD2. The CDR3 consists of 17 residues. Unmatched junction bases numbered 7, after V lost 2 bases and J lost 2 bases. The germline V gene has CDR1 MGHRA and CDR2 YSYEKL. Here the CDR3 reads CASSQLAGIDAYNEQFF. As DNA, the CDR3 is TGCGCCAGCAGCCAACTAGCGGGAATTGACGCCTACAATGAGCAGTTCTTC.

This clonotype was detected a few times. This chain links TRBV5-1 with TRBJ2-2; 10 positions agree with TRBD2. The CDR3 is 16 residues long. V was pared by 4 bases and J by 3 bases, with 6 bases of the junction left unmatched. Germline assignment: CDR1 SGHRS and CDR2 YFSETQ. CDR3 coding DNA: TGCGCCAGCAGCCCCCCACTAGCGGGACACACCGGGGAGCTGTTTTTT. Translating it yields CASSPPLAGHTGELFF.

This clonotype was found many times. The rearrangement links TRBV7-2 to TRBJ2-6; 7 nucleotides align to TRBD2. After removal of 4 bases from V and 9 bases from J, the junction contained 12 bases not matched to a gene. Germline assignment: CDR1 SGHTA and CDR2 FQGNSA. This CDR3 comprises 16 residues. The CDR3 reads CASSSPGLQEINVLTF. The CDR3 bases are TGTGCCAGCAGCTCACCGGGACTACAAGAGATCAACGTCCTGACTTTC.

This clonotype has a count of ten or more. V gene TRBV7-2 combines with J gene TRBJ2-2; 8 nucleotides agree with TRBD1. V trimming: 2 bases; J trimming: 7 bases; junction bases outside the gene matches: 6. Looked up from germline, CDR1 is SGHTA and CDR2 is FQGNSA. CDR3 length: 15 amino acids. The CDR3 spells CASSLRQGAIGELFF. CDR3 DNA: TGTGCCAGCAGCTTAAGGCAGGGGGCTATCGGGGAGCTGTTTTTT.

The chain's CDR3 is CASSRQPDEKLFF. The CDR3 DNA follows: TGTGCCAGCAGTAGACAGCCCGATGAAAAACTGTTTTTT. The chain is built from TRBV6-5 and TRBJ1-4, with D possibly matching TRBD1 (5 bases). Trimming cost V 5 bases and J 6 bases, with 10 bases left between them. The CDR3 is made up of 13 amino acids. Looked up from germline, CDR1 is MNHEY and CDR2 is SVGAGI.

This clonotype turned up a few times. This sequence joins TRBV5-1 and TRBJ2-1; no firm D call. Germline CDR1 and CDR2: SGHRS and YFSETQ. V gave up 0 bases and J gave up 4 bases, with 26 bases separating them. The CDR3 sequence is 20 residues long. Here the CDR3 reads CASSLGRNQFASYRYNEQFF. The CDR3 coding sequence is TGCGCCAGCAGCTTGGGGCGGAATCAGTTCGCTTCATATCGATACAATGAGCAGTTCTTC.

This clonotype was detected a few times. The genes are TRBV7-2 and TRBJ2-5; perhaps TRBD1 as D (5 bases). V lost 5 bases, J lost 1 base, and 11 bases lay in between. The germline CDR1 and CDR2 sequences are SGHTA and FQGNSA. The CDR3 has 14 residues. In DNA form, the CDR3 reads TGTGCCAGCAGCCCCACCAGGGCCCAAGAGACCCAGTACTTC. This translates into CASSPTRAQETQYF.

The chain is built from TRBV7-6 and TRBJ1-3; the D gene is possibly TRBD1 (5 bases). The CDR3 loop spans 15 amino acids. Trimming took off 5 bases at V and 4 bases at J, with 15 bases between the two ends. In germline, CDR1 is SGHVS, CDR2 FNYEAQ. The CDR3 spells CASSPTGRRGNTIYF. CDR3 in DNA: TGTGCCAGCAGCCCCACAGGCCGGAGGGGAAACACCATATATTTT.

This clonotype has a count of ten or more. The J gene is TRBJ2-7, the V gene TRBV7-2; D possibly corresponds to TRBD1 (5 bases). CDR1 is SGHTA, CDR2 FQGNSA, per germline. V shed 1 base and J shed 5 bases, with 9 bases lying between them. This CDR3 contains 13 residues. The CDR3 reads CASSLGRQNEQYF. CDR3 nucleotides: TGTGCCAGCAGCTTAGGCAGACAGAACGAGCAGTACTTC.

V and J are TRBV7-9 and TRBJ1-1, with D hard to call. The CDR3 is made up of 11 amino acids. Trimming removed 5 bases at V and 11 bases at J, with 12 bases between. Germline assignment: CDR1 SEHNR and CDR2 FQNEAQ (reference sequence). CDR3 protein: CASSPLQEAFF. CDR3 nucleotides: TGTGCCAGCAGCCCCTTGCAGGAGGCTTTCTTT.

This chain connects TRBV6-2 or TRBV6-3 to TRBJ2-1; perhaps TRBD2 as D (6 bases). V lost 7 bases and J 1 base, leaving 14 bases between the germline ends. Germline lookup yields CDR1 MNHEY and CDR2 SVGEGT. CDR3 length: 15 amino acids. CDR3 DNA sequence: TGTGCCAGCACCCCGGGGCGGGGATCCTACAATGAGCAGTTCTTC. As protein: CASTPGRGSYNEQFF.

V and J are TRBV7-9 and TRBJ2-2; 7 bases are a match to TRBD1. Germline CDR1 reads SEHNR; CDR2 reads FQNEAQ (reference sequence). The junction had 4 bases not matched to a gene; V was cut back by 6 bases and J by 0 bases. The CDR3 covers 15 residues. CDR3 in DNA: TGTGCCAGCAGAGTCCAGGGGGCGAACACCGGGGAGCTGTTTTTT. Protein sequence: CASRVQGANTGELFF.